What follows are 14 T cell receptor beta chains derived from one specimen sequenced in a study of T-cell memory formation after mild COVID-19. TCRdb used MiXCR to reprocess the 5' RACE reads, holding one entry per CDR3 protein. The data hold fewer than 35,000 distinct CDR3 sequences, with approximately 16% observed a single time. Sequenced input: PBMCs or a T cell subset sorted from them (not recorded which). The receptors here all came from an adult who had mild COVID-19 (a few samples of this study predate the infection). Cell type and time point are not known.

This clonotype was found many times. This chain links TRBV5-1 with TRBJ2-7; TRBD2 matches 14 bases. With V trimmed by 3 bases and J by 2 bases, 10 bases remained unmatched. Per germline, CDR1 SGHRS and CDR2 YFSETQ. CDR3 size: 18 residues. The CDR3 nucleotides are TGCGCCAGCAGCTCCGAGGGGACTAGCGGGAGTTTCACCTACGAGCAGTACTTC. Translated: CASSSEGTSGSFTYEQYF.

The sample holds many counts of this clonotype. CDR3 loop: CASSLGQYNSPLHF. The CDR3 nucleotides read TGTGCCAGCAGTTTAGGTCAATATAATTCACCCCTCCACTTT. This rearrangement joins TRBV12-3 or TRBV12-4 to TRBJ1-6; D is ambiguous. Between the trimmed V and J ends, which lost 1 base and 4 bases, there was a span of 5 bases. The CDR3 loop spans 14 amino acids.

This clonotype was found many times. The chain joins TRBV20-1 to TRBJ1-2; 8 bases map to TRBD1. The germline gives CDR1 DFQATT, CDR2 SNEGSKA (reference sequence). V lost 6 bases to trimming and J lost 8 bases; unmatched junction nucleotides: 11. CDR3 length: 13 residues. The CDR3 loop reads CSAPRQGSWGYTF. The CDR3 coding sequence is TGCAGTGCACCGAGACAGGGGAGTTGGGGCTACACCTTC.

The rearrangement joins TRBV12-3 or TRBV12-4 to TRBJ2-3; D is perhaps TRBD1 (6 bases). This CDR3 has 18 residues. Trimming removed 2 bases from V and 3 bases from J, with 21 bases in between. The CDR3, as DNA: TGTGCCAGCAGTTTACCTAGAAGGGGGTTAGGACCGACAGATACGCAGTATTTT. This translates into CASSLPRRGLGPTDTQYF.

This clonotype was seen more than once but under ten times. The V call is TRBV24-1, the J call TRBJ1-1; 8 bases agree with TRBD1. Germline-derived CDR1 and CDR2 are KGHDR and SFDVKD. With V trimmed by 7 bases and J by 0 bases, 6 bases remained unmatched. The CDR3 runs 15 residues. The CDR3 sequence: CATRTGTGLNTEAFF. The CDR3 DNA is TGTGCCACCAGAACCGGGACAGGTCTGAACACTGAAGCTTTCTTT.

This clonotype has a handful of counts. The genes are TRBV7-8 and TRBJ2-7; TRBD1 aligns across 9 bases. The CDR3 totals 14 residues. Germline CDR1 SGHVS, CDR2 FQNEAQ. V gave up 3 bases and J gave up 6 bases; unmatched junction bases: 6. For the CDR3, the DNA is TGTGCCAGCAGCTTGGACAGGGGTCGGGTCGAGCAGTACTTC. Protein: CASSLDRGRVEQYF.

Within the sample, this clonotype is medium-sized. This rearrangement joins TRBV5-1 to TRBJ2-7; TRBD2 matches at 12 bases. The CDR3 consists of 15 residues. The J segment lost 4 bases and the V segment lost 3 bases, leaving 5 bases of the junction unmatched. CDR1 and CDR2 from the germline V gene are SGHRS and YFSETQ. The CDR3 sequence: CASSSGLAGMYEQYF. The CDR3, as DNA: TGCGCCAGCAGCTCCGGACTAGCGGGAATGTACGAGCAGTACTTC.

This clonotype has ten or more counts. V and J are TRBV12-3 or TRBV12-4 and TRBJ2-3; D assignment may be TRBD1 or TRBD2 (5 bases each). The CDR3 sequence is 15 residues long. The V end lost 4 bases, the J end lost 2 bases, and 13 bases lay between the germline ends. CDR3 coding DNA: TGTGCCAGCAGTTCTCCCGGGACCCACACAGATACGCAGTATTTT. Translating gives CASSSPGTHTDTQYF.

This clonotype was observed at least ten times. The CDR3 DNA reads TGTGCCAGCAGCTTAACTGAGACAACTAATGAAAAACTGTTTTTT. It codes for CASSLTETTNEKLFF. The chain has TRBV7-8 and TRBJ1-4, with D hard to call. The CDR3 is 15 residues long. The germline CDR1 and CDR2 sequences are SGHVS and FQNEAQ. With 2 bases removed from V and 0 bases from J, the gap between germline ends came to 7 bases.

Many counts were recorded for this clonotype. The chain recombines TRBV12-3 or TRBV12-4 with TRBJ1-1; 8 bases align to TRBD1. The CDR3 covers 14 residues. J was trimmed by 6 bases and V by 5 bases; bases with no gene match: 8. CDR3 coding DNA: TGTGCCAGCAGTCCCCAGACAGGGGCCGCTGAAGCTTTCTTT. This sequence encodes CASSPQTGAAEAFF.

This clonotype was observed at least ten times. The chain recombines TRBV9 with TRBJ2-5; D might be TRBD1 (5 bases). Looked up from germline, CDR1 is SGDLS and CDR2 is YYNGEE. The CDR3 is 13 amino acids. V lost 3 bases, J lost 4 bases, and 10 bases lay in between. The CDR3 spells CASSADIGETQYF. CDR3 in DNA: TGTGCCAGCAGCGCGGACATTGGAGAGACCCAGTACTTC.

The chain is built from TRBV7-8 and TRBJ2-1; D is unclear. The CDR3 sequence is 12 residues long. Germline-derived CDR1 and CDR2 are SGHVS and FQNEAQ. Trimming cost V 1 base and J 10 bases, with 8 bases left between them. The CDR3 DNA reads TGTGCCAGCAGCTTAGATCGGCAAGAGCAGTTCTTC. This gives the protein CASSLDRQEQFF.

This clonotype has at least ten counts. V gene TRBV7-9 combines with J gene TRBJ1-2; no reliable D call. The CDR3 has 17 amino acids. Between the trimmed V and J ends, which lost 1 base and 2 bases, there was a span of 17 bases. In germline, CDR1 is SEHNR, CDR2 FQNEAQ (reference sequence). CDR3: CASSLVTGSIRNYGYTF. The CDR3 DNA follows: TGTGCCAGCAGCTTAGTCACCGGGTCGATAAGGAACTATGGCTACACCTTC. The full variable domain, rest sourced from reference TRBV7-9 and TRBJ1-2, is DTGVSQNPRHKITKRGQNVTFRCDPISEHNRLYWYRQTLGQGPEFLTYFQNEAQLEKSRLLSDRFSAERPKGSFSTLEIQRTEQGDSAMYLCASSLVTGSIRNYGYTFGSGTRLTVV.

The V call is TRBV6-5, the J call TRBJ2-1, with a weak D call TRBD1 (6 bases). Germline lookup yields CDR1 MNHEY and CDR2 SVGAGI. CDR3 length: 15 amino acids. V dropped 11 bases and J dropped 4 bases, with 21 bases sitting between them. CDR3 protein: CAARRNREIYNEQFF. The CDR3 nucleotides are TGTGCCGCCCGGCGTAACAGGGAAATTTACAATGAGCAGTTCTTC.